These 15 T cell receptor beta chains originate from one sample sequenced in a study of shared clonotypes between healthy human individuals. Generated by immunoSEQ multiplex PCR, the TCRdb table keeps only in-frame clones and is missing some. The table lists some 1,100,000 clones, roughly 74% of them singletons. The sequenced sample consisted of memory CD4+ T cells from PBMCs. Subset denoted: CD45RA-negative fraction. All receptors derive from a man between 18 and 29 years old in good health. Some clones in this sample may be carry-over from other donors' samples.

The chain uses TRBV6-6 and TRBJ2-3; 12 bases fit TRBD2. Germline trimming cut 5 bases from V and 5 bases from J; bases unmatched to any gene: 2. The CDR3 is 14 amino acids. From germline, CDR1 is MNHNY and CDR2 SVGAGI (reference sequence). The CDR3 reads CASSQGLAGDTQYF. In DNA, the CDR3 is TGTGCCAGCAGTCAGGGACTAGCGGGAGATACGCAGTATTTT.

This clone was observed a single time. V gene TRBV2 combines with J gene TRBJ2-5; weak D call: TRBD2 (5 bases). Trimming stripped 0 bases from V and 1 base from J, with 12 bases between. Germline assignment: CDR1 SNHLY and CDR2 FYNNEI. The CDR3 is 16 amino acids. CDR3 loop: CASSEALLAGQETQYF. The CDR3 DNA reads as TGTGCCAGCAGTGAAGCGCTCCTAGCCGGCCAAGAGACCCAGTACTTC.

The J gene is TRBJ1-4, the V gene TRBV2; D uncertain. The CDR3 loop spans 14 amino acids. Per the germline V gene, CDR1 is SNHLY and CDR2 is FYNNEI. The V gene lost 6 bases and the J gene lost 5 bases, with 13 bases spanning the gap. The CDR3 nucleotides are TGTGCCAGCAGGTTAATGACCGGGAATGAAAAACTGTTTTTT. Its protein is CASRLMTGNEKLFF. The full variable domain, completed using reference TRBV2 and TRBJ1-4, is EPEVTQTPSHQVTQMGQEVILRCVPISNHLYFYWYRQILGQKVEFLVSFYNNEISEKSEIFDDQFSVERPDGSNFTLKIRSTKLEDSAMYFCASRLMTGNEKLFFGSGTQLSVL.

The rearrangement joins TRBV12-5 to TRBJ2-1; 7 nucleotides align to TRBD2. In germline, CDR1 is LGHNT, CDR2 FRNRAP. J was trimmed by 0 bases and V by 1 base; bases with no gene match: 6. The CDR3 loop spans 17 amino acids. The CDR3 loop reads CASGLGQSGISYNEQFF. Here the CDR3 DNA reads TGTGCTAGTGGTTTGGGGCAAAGCGGGATCTCCTACAATGAGCAGTTCTTC.

This chain joins TRBV5-1 and TRBJ1-2; 9 bases map to TRBD1. V lost 0 bases, J lost 6 bases, and 3 bases stayed unmatched. Germline assignment: CDR1 SGHRS and CDR2 YFSETQ. CDR3 length: 14 residues. The CDR3 sequence is CASSLGDRANGYTF. The CDR3 nucleotides are TGCGCCAGCAGCTTGGGGGACAGGGCTAATGGCTACACCTTC.

V and J are TRBV7-2 and TRBJ1-2; the match to TRBD1 covers 8 bases. Germline V lookup: CDR1 SGHTA, CDR2 FQGNSA. V shed 5 bases, J shed 5 bases, and the junction held 10 bases outside the gene matches. The CDR3 runs 15 residues. The CDR3 coding sequence is TGTGCCAGCAGCCACCCACAGGGGGGAGTATATGGCTACACCTTC. Encoded protein: CASSHPQGGVYGYTF.

The CDR3 region has the DNA TGTGCCAGTAGTATCGGGCAGGGGAGGGCCGGGGAGCTGTTTTTT. Protein product: CASSIGQGRAGELFF. V and J are TRBV19 and TRBJ2-2, with a tentative D call TRBD2 (7 bases). The CDR3 consists of 15 residues. Trimming took off 3 bases at V and 6 bases at J, with 14 bases between the two ends. Germline V gives CDR1 LNHDA, CDR2 SQIVND (reference sequence).

Worth noting for this clone: Other DNA sequences in this specimen translate into the identical CDR3. The chain uses TRBV15 and TRBJ2-7; D gene ambiguous. This CDR3 comprises 13 residues. Germline V CDR1 and CDR2: LNHNV, YYDKDF (reference sequence). Between the trimmed V and J ends, which lost 0 bases and 0 bases, there was a span of 3 bases. The CDR3, as DNA: TGTGCCACCAGCAGAGAAGGCTCCTACGAGCAGTACTTC. Amino acid sequence: CATSREGSYEQYF.

The chain links TRBV25-1 to TRBJ2-1; 7 bases map to TRBD2. V gave up 3 bases and J gave up 5 bases; unmatched junction bases: 13. Germline assignment: CDR1 MGHDK and CDR2 SYGVNS. This CDR3 spans 17 amino acids. CDR3 DNA sequence: TGTGCCAGCAGTGAGTGGTCGGGAGGTGGGTTAGACAATGAGCAGTTCTTC. Its protein is CASSEWSGGGLDNEQFF.

The chain recombines TRBV5-3 with TRBJ1-3; TRBD1 is a possible D gene (5 bases). TRBV5-3 is given ORF status, its function remaining uncertain. The CDR3 sequence is 15 residues long. Trimming pared 4 bases from V and 6 bases from J, leaving 17 bases between. The chain's CDR3 is CARSPPGTRSNTIYF. CDR3 nucleotides: TGTGCCAGAAGCCCACCTGGGACTCGTTCAAACACCATATATTTT.

J is TRBJ2-7 and V is TRBV5-1; D remains unclear. Deletions cut 0 bases from V and 7 bases from J, with 11 bases between. Germline assignment: CDR1 SGHRS and CDR2 YFSETQ. This CDR3 has 13 amino acids. In DNA form, the CDR3 reads TGCGCCAGCAGCTTGGGGAGCTTTTTGGAGCAGTACTTC. Its protein is CASSLGSFLEQYF.

The rearrangement links TRBV7-2 to TRBJ1-2, with 8 bases that match TRBD1. This CDR3 has 15 amino acids. The germline V gene encodes CDR1 SGHTA and CDR2 FQGNSA. The junction had 8 bases not matched to a gene; V was cut back by 0 bases and J by 8 bases. The CDR3 coding sequence is TGTGCCAGCAGCTTAGCGACAGGGGCTCCGGAGGGCTACACCTTC. This sequence encodes CASSLATGAPEGYTF. The full variable domain, rest sourced from reference TRBV7-2 and TRBJ1-2, is GAGVSQSPSNKVTEKGKDVELRCDPISGHTALYWYRQSLGQGLEFLIYFQGNSAPDKSGLPSDRFSAERTGGSVSTLTIQRTQQEDSAVYLCASSLATGAPEGYTFGSGTRLTVV.

The chain links TRBV29-1 to TRBJ1-1; D not certain. The germline V gene has CDR1 SQVTM and CDR2 ANQGSEA. The CDR3 extends over 13 amino acids. The V end lost 6 bases, the J end lost 0 bases, and 11 bases lay between the germline ends. The CDR3 is CSVRTDLNTEAFF. The CDR3 DNA reads TGCAGCGTCCGGACTGATCTGAACACTGAAGCTTTCTTT. Looking up the rest from reference TRBV29-1 and TRBJ1-1 gives the full variable domain: SAVISQKPSRDICQRGTSLTIQCQVDSQVTMMFWYRQQPGQSLTLIATANQGSEATYESGFVIDKFPISRPNLTFSTLTVSNMSPEDSSIYLCSVRTDLNTEAFFGQGTRLTVV.

This chain links TRBV14 with TRBJ1-5, with D perhaps matching TRBD1 (5 bases). Germline V CDR1 and CDR2: SGHDN, FVKESK. The ends were cut back, 0 bases at V and 2 bases at J, with 11 bases in the middle. CDR3 length: 16 amino acids. Here the CDR3 DNA reads TGTGCCAGCAGCCAAGAGGGGGACGGCTGCAATCAGCCCCAGCATTTT. This codes for CASSQEGDGCNQPQHF.

The J gene is TRBJ2-3, the V gene TRBV7-9; the D is unclear. The length of the CDR3 is 14 residues. Germline CDR1 is SEHNR and CDR2 is FQNEAQ (reference sequence). V was cut by 1 base and J by 2 bases, with 7 bases left in between. The CDR3 coding sequence is TGTGCCAGCAGCTTAGGGTTTAACACAGATACGCAGTATTTT. Encoded protein: CASSLGFNTDTQYF.